This T cell receptor (beta chain) was identified in a study of T cells in Graves' hyperthyroidism and ophthalmopathy. Findings and limits, study-wide: Ophthalmopathy was told apart from stable hyperthyroidism by a 13 V-J model. Among clonotypes expanded in thyroid above 0.001, most were also found in blood.

Trimming removed 4 bases from V and 4 bases from J; junction bases left unmatched: 8. The germline V gene encodes CDR1 MNHEY and CDR2 SVGAGI. The CDR3 totals 15 residues. The authors obtained PBMCs from 10 ml of fresh peripheral blood. There were TCR beta CDR3 regions amplified from RNA transcripts. Researchers ran a first-round RT-PCR on the TCR CDR3 using the HTBI primer set. A single record per CDR3 protein comes from TCRdb applying MiXCR to the multiplex PCR reads. There are about 420,000 distinct CDR3 sequences in the sample; less than 20% occur only once, and 13% to 15% lies in the top ten. As concerns this clonotype: Its specificity is unknown.

This TCR was recovered from a woman between 18 and 29 years old with Graves' hyperthyroidism. Sequences were obtained from blood. The V call is TRBV6-5, the J call TRBJ1-1, with 8 bases identical to TRBD1. The CDR3 sequence: CASSSWTGWGTEAFF. The CDR3 DNA reads as TGTGCCAGCAGTTCTTGGACAGGGTGGGGCACTGAAGCTTTCTTT.